This passage covers 18 T cell receptor beta chains from one sample sequenced in a study of cytomegalovirus exposure and HLA in healthy donors. The PCR used 60 Vbeta and 13 Jbeta primers. Assay: immunoSEQ multiplex PCR; the TCRdb copy retains only in-frame clones and omits some. Here the sample spans roughly 190,000 clones, over 60% being singletons. Sequenced: PBMCs. The receptors stem from a woman between 50 and 59 years old in good health and CMV-seronegative.

This sequence joins TRBV5-5 and TRBJ2-3; 7 bases align to TRBD1. The CDR3 is made up of 14 amino acids. After removal of 3 bases from V and 4 bases from J, the junction contained 5 bases not matched to a gene. Germline V gene lookup returns CDR1 SGHKS and CDR2 YYEKEE (reference sequence). CDR3 nucleotides: TGTGCCAGCAGCTGGGACAGCTTCGCAGATACGCAGTATTTT. Its protein product is CASSWDSFADTQYF.

The chain couples TRBV4-3 to TRBJ2-7; TRBD2 is a possible D gene (6 bases). Looked up from germline, CDR1 is LGHNA and CDR2 is YSLEER. The CDR3 totals 14 residues. Trimming took 4 bases from V and 0 from J, leaving 10 bases between them. The CDR3 nucleotides are TGCGCCAGCAGCCCGGGACTGAACTCCTACGAGCAGTACTTC. It encodes CASSPGLNSYEQYF.

This clone was picked up a small number of times. This chain uses TRBV5-1 with TRBJ2-7; TRBD1 is a possible D gene (5 bases). V was pared by 3 bases and J by 0 bases, with 10 bases between. Germline lookup yields CDR1 SGHRS and CDR2 YFSETQ. The CDR3 sequence is 14 residues long. CDR3 DNA: TGCGCCAGCAGCTCATCGACAGCCTCCTACGAGCAGTACTTC. The encoded protein is CASSSSTASYEQYF.

V gene TRBV4-1 combines with J gene TRBJ2-2; no clear D. V gave up 2 bases and J gave up 1 base, with 5 bases separating them. The CDR3 runs 14 residues. The germline gives CDR1 MGHRA, CDR2 YSYEKL. CDR3 DNA: TGCGCCAGCAGCCAAACAGTGAACACCGGGGAGCTGTTTTTT. Amino acids: CASSQTVNTGELFF.

A word on this clone: The sample carries other DNA sequences with the same CDR3. In nucleotides, the CDR3 is TGTGCCAGCAGCTTCTCGGGGGGCTATAATTCACCCCTCCACTTT. Translation gives CASSFSGGYNSPLHF. The chain recombines TRBV5-6 with TRBJ1-6; TRBD1 is a possible D gene (5 bases). Trimming removed 2 bases at V and 3 bases at J, with 9 bases between. Looked up from germline, CDR1 is SGHDT and CDR2 is YYEEEE. The CDR3 consists of 15 residues.

CDR3 in amino acids: CASSGTAYGELFF. The CDR3 DNA reads as TGTGCCAGCAGTGGGACAGCGTACGGGGAGCTGTTTTTT. This chain links TRBV6-6 with TRBJ2-2, with 7 bases aligning to TRBD1. V shed 5 bases, J shed 7 bases, and the junction held 4 bases outside the gene matches. The length of the CDR3 is 13 residues. Germline assignment: CDR1 MNHNY and CDR2 SVGAGI (reference sequence).

This chain links TRBV2 with TRBJ2-5; 8 positions agree with TRBD2. The germline CDR1 and CDR2 sequences are SNHLY and FYNNEI. J lost 3 bases, V lost 7 bases, and 4 bases had no gene match. The CDR3 has 13 amino acids. The CDR3 reads CASTTGREETQYF. In DNA, the CDR3 is TGTGCCAGCACCACCGGGAGGGAAGAGACCCAGTACTTC.

This clone was observed a handful of times. The chain is built from TRBV28 and TRBJ1-6, with TRBD1 matching over 9 bases. V gave up 6 bases and J gave up 10 bases; unmatched junction bases: 16. Germline CDR1 reads MDHEN; CDR2 reads SYDVKM. This CDR3 is built from 17 residues. The CDR3 DNA follows: TGTGCCAGCAGCACACCTCTACAGGGGGCTAAGAGGTCACCCCTCCACTTT. Its translation: CASSTPLQGAKRSPLHF.

This clone was recorded only once. This chain joins TRBV30 and TRBJ1-1; D possibly corresponds to TRBD1 (5 bases). Germline CDR1 reads GTSNPN; CDR2 reads SVGIG (reference sequence). The CDR3 loop spans 12 amino acids. The V gene lost 2 bases and the J gene lost 3 bases, with 7 bases spanning the gap. The CDR3 DNA follows: TGTGCCTGGAGTCCGACAGACACTGAAGCTTTCTTT. This sequence encodes CAWSPTDTEAFF.

The chain links TRBV6-6 to TRBJ1-5; 9 bases fit TRBD1. The CDR3 spans 13 residues. Germline CDR1 is MNHNY and CDR2 is SVGAGI (reference sequence). V lost 6 bases to trimming and J lost 7 bases; unmatched junction nucleotides: 4. The DNA for the CDR3 is TGTGCCAGCAGGATTGACAGGGGGCAGCCCCAGCATTTT. Its protein product is CASRIDRGQPQHF.

The rearrangement uses TRBV28 and TRBJ2-5; TRBD1 is a possible D gene (5 bases). Trimming took 3 bases from V and 9 from J, leaving 14 bases between them. The CDR3 is 13 amino acids. Germline values: CDR1 MDHEN, CDR2 SYDVKM. The DNA for the CDR3 is TGTGCCAGCAGTTTGGGCGGACACCTGTCCCAGTACTTC. Translation: CASSLGGHLSQYF.

V is TRBV10-3 and J is TRBJ2-3; D is unresolved. Trimming stripped 5 bases from V and 0 bases from J, with 12 bases between. CDR1 is ENHRY, CDR2 SYGVKD, per germline. The CDR3 covers 15 residues. This CDR3 reads CAISPKQFSTDTQYF. In nucleotides, the CDR3 is TGTGCCATCAGTCCCAAACAGTTTAGCACAGATACGCAGTATTTT.

This clone was picked up one time. J is TRBJ2-6 and V is TRBV6-1, with D possibly being TRBD2 (6 bases). Per germline, CDR1 MNHNS and CDR2 SASEGT. Trimming took off 0 bases at V and 0 bases at J, with 9 bases between the two ends. This CDR3 is built from 17 residues. CDR3 region: CASSEASGSSGANVLTF. The DNA for the CDR3 is TGTGCCAGCAGTGAAGCTTCCGGGAGCTCTGGGGCCAACGTCCTGACTTTC.

This clone showed up just once. The chain combines TRBV4-2 with TRBJ1-4; 11 bases map to TRBD1. Germline CDR1 is LGHNA and CDR2 is YNFKEQ. The CDR3 is made up of 16 amino acids. V lost 1 base to trimming and J lost 8 bases; unmatched junction nucleotides: 6. The CDR3 here is CASSQGAGQGAEKLFF. The CDR3 coding sequence is TGTGCCAGCAGCCAAGGTGCCGGACAGGGGGCGGAAAAACTGTTTTTT.

V gene TRBV11-2 combines with J gene TRBJ1-2; maybe TRBD1 (5 bases). Germline V gene data show CDR1 as SGHAT and CDR2 as FQNNGV. The CDR3 runs 14 residues. Trimming cost V 0 bases and J 8 bases, with 13 bases left between them. CDR3 in DNA: TGTGCCAGCAGCTTAGACGTCAGGGAAATCGGCTACACCTTC. Protein product: CASSLDVREIGYTF.

The chain links TRBV5-8 to TRBJ2-6; a possible D gene is TRBD1 (5 bases). Germline V lookup: CDR1 SGHTS, CDR2 YDEGEE. V shed 2 bases and J shed 0 bases, with 12 bases lying between them. The CDR3 consists of 17 residues. The DNA for the CDR3 is TGTGCCAGCAGCTTAAGGGGATCCCCCTCTGGGGCCAACGTCCTGACTTTC. Amino acid sequence: CASSLRGSPSGANVLTF.

V usage is TRBV7-2 and J usage is TRBJ1-5; no reliable D call. This CDR3 has 13 residues. V lost 4 bases and J lost 2, with 6 bases in between. Germline CDR1 is SGHTA and CDR2 is FQGNSA. In DNA, the CDR3 is TGTGCCAGCAGCTCAGTGGGCAATCAGCCCCAGCATTTT. It codes for CASSSVGNQPQHF.

This chain uses TRBV18 with TRBJ2-3; 7 bases are shared with TRBD2. CDR3 size: 15 residues. Germline CDR1 and CDR2: KGHSH and LQKENI. V gave up 2 bases and J gave up 4 bases; unmatched junction bases: 6. CDR3 residues: CASSPGLGGADTQYF. The CDR3 bases are TGTGCCAGCTCACCAGGACTGGGGGGGGCAGATACGCAGTATTTT.